The 13 T cell receptor beta chains below were found in one sample sequenced in a study of shared clonotypes between healthy human individuals. Assay used: immunoSEQ multiplex PCR; TCRdb lists only in-frame clones, some missing. The sample lists about 2.2 million clones, 85% to 95% occurring once. Terminally differentiated effector memory CD45RA+ cells were excluded from the naive CD8 cells, which were CD45RO-negative and positively selected for CCR7. The sequencing input was naive CD8+ T cells from PBMCs. These receptors were collected from a man between 18 and 29 years old in good health. Some clones in this sample may be carry-over from other donors' samples.

The rearrangement links TRBV10-3 to TRBJ2-7; 9 bases are shared with TRBD2. Losses at the gene ends were 0 bases for V and 5 bases for J; bases not matched to a gene: 5. The CDR3 is 15 amino acids. CDR1 is ENHRY, CDR2 SYGVKD, per germline. In nucleotides, the CDR3 is TGTGCCATCAGTGAGTCGACGGCTAGCGGGAACGAGCAGTACTTC. Residues: CAISESTASGNEQYF.

The rearrangement uses TRBV25-1 and TRBJ2-1, with 10 bases matching TRBD1. The V gene's germline CDR1 is MGHDK and CDR2 SYGVNS. J was trimmed by 5 bases and V by 6 bases; bases with no gene match: 13. This CDR3 spans 17 amino acids. The DNA of the CDR3 is TGTGCCAGCAGCCACCTGTGGGGACAGGGGAGCGACAATGAGCAGTTCTTC. Translating it yields CASSHLWGQGSDNEQFF.

CDR3 DNA: TGTGCCAGCAGCTCGTCAGCGGAAACCTACGAGCAGTACTTC. This gives the protein CASSSSAETYEQYF. This chain links TRBV14 with TRBJ2-7, with D possibly TRBD2 on 5 matching bases. Germline V CDR1 and CDR2: SGHDN, FVKESK. The CDR3 has 14 residues. V was shortened by 5 bases and J by 2 bases, with 13 bases between the two germline ends.

This clone was seen just once. The CDR3 region has the DNA TGTGCCAGCAGCTTGGCTGGTTATCATGAGCAGTTCTTC. Translating it yields CASSLAGYHEQFF. This chain connects TRBV7-9 to TRBJ2-1; D not resolved. CDR1 is SEHNR and CDR2 is FQNEAQ in the germline V gene (reference sequence). Between the trimmed V and J ends, which lost 3 bases and 8 bases, there was a span of 11 bases. This CDR3 spans 13 amino acids.

This clone has just one count. The rearrangement links TRBV27 to TRBJ2-7; the match to TRBD2 covers 9 bases. CDR3 length equals 16 residues. V shed 7 bases, J shed 1 base, and the junction held 11 bases outside the gene matches. CDR1 is MNHEY, CDR2 SMNVEV, per germline (reference sequence). CDR3 loop: CASTSPGLAESYEQYF. The CDR3, as DNA: TGTGCCAGCACCTCCCCGGGACTAGCTGAGTCCTACGAGCAGTACTTC.

This clone was seen a few times. V and J are TRBV4-1 and TRBJ1-5; perhaps TRBD1 as D (5 bases). V dropped 4 bases and J dropped 4 bases, with 11 bases sitting between them. Germline values: CDR1 MGHRA, CDR2 YSYEKL. This CDR3 region has 14 residues. The CDR3 sequence: CASSLDTPNQPQHF. Written as DNA, the CDR3 is TGCGCCAGCAGCCTGGACACTCCGAATCAGCCCCAGCATTTT.

V and J are TRBV19 and TRBJ1-2; no clear D gene. This CDR3 contains 14 residues. V was shortened by 4 bases and J by 2 bases, with 11 bases between the two germline ends. The germline V gene has CDR1 LNHDA and CDR2 SQIVND (reference sequence). The CDR3 protein is CASSRFGGNYGYTF. DNA of the CDR3: TGTGCCAGTAGTAGGTTCGGTGGAAACTATGGCTACACCTTC.

The chain links TRBV4-1 to TRBJ2-4, with TRBD1 matching 9 bases. Germline V gives CDR1 MGHRA, CDR2 YSYEKL. The V and J ends lost 0 bases and 8 bases, in that order; junction bases with no gene match: 8. This CDR3 spans 16 amino acids. CDR3 sequence: CASSQDHGQGPDIQYF. For the CDR3, the DNA is TGCGCCAGCAGCCAAGATCATGGACAGGGGCCGGACATTCAGTACTTC.

This chain links TRBV5-1 with TRBJ2-3; either TRBD1 or TRBD2 may fit D (5 bases each). Germline V lookup: CDR1 SGHRS, CDR2 YFSETQ. This CDR3 has 16 amino acids. Trimming took 4 bases from V and 1 from J, leaving 16 bases between them. The CDR3 sequence: CASSPRDQGRTDTQYF. CDR3 in DNA: TGCGCCAGCAGCCCAAGGGACCAAGGACGCACAGATACGCAGTATTTT.

The chain carries TRBV6-4 and TRBJ2-3, with 10 bases matching TRBD1. The germline gives CDR1 MRHNA, CDR2 SNTAGT. This CDR3 is built from 15 residues. V lost 6 bases, J lost 1 base, and 4 bases stayed unmatched. The CDR3 here is CASRATGGRTDTQYF. DNA of the CDR3: TGTGCCAGCAGAGCGACAGGGGGCCGCACAGATACGCAGTATTTT.

This chain links TRBV7-2 with TRBJ2-5; 10 bases are a match to TRBD1. Germline assignment: CDR1 SGHTA and CDR2 FQGNSA. J was trimmed by 13 bases and V by 1 base; bases with no gene match: 18. The CDR3 consists of 17 residues. The CDR3: CASSLEPSWTGGTDVYF. CDR3 DNA sequence: TGTGCCAGCAGCTTAGAACCATCCTGGACAGGGGGGACCGATGTGTACTTC.

This clone was observed a single time. This chain joins TRBV14 and TRBJ1-3; possibly TRBD1 for D (6 bases). V was shortened by 0 bases and J by 1 base, with 13 bases between the two germline ends. Per germline, CDR1 SGHDN and CDR2 FVKESK. CDR3 size: 17 residues. The CDR3 DNA is TGTGCCAGCAGCCAAGAGGACAGCCCTCGGTCTGGAAACACCATATATTTT. It translates to CASSQEDSPRSGNTIYF.

In DNA form, the CDR3 reads TGCGCCAGCACCCACGCCTACACACAAGATACGCAGTATTTT. Translating it yields CASTHAYTQDTQYF. The V call is TRBV4-1, the J call TRBJ2-3; no definite D call. The CDR3 contains 14 residues. V dropped 7 bases and J dropped 5 bases, with 16 bases sitting between them. Germline CDR1 and CDR2: MGHRA and YSYEKL.